This TCR beta chain was identified during a study of T cell responses to AZD1222 COVID-19 vaccine. Study summary: The analysis combined second doses at about 4 or about 12 weeks. Study findings and constraints: The study reported that nearly half of spike-specific TCRs target unmutated variant regions. Across spike, vaccine-associated CD4 TCRs were found, dominant at 160-218 and 743-854. White British people made up most donors, females outnumbered males, and clonal diversity was possibly underestimated.

As concerns this clone: Its antigen is undetermined.

The table came from immunoSEQ multiplex PCR; TCRdb's copy has only in-frame clones and leaves some out. Here the sample spans approximately 20,000 clones, around 82% being singletons. CDR3 length equals 15 residues. Germline values: CDR1 SGHNT, CDR2 YYREEE (reference sequence). Losses at the gene ends were 4 bases for V and 4 bases for J; bases not matched to a gene: 2. The gene calls are TRBV5-4 and TRBJ2-1, with 13 bases fitting TRBD2. This TCR was recovered from an adult in good health. This specimen consisted of peripheral blood, obtained on day 0 of AZD1222 vaccination. CDR3 residues: CASSGGLAGYNEQFF. CDR3 DNA: TGTGCCAGCAGCGGGGGACTAGCGGGGTACAATGAGCAGTTCTTC. The variable domain in full, completed from reference TRBV5-4 and TRBJ2-1, reads ETGVTQSPTHLIKTRGQQVTLRCSSQSGHNTVSWYQQALGQGPQFIFQYYREEENGRGNFPPRFSGLQFPNYSSELNVNALELDDSALYLCASSGGLAGYNEQFFGPGTRLTVL.